A single sample gave rise to the 25 T cell receptor beta chains below, sequenced in a study of cytomegalovirus exposure and HLA in healthy donors. PCR primers comprised 60 Vbeta and 13 Jbeta primers. Sequenced by immunoSEQ multiplex PCR; TCRdb stores in-frame clones only, minus some. The sample holds 180,000 or so clones, around three quarters seen once. Sequenced material: PBMCs. These receptors all stem from a woman aged 30 to 39 in good health and CMV-seropositive.

The chain recombines TRBV13 with TRBJ2-7; D may be TRBD1 (5 bases). V lost 2 bases and J lost 2, with 19 bases in between. CDR1 PRHDT and CDR2 FYEKMQ come from the germline V gene (reference sequence). This CDR3 has 17 amino acids. Here the CDR3 DNA reads TGTGCCAGCAGCTTAACCCCGACACTGGGGCGGACCTACGAGCAGTACTTC. This sequence encodes CASSLTPTLGRTYEQYF.

V gene TRBV18 combines with J gene TRBJ2-5; tentatively, D is TRBD2 (7 bases). V was cut by 8 bases and J by 4 bases, with 17 bases left in between. The germline CDR1 and CDR2 sequences are KGHSH and LQKENI. The CDR3 consists of 14 residues. The CDR3: CASIGGPDGETQYF. CDR3 DNA sequence: TGTGCCAGCATCGGGGGGCCGGATGGAGAGACCCAGTACTTC.

This chain joins TRBV5-1 and TRBJ2-2; D gene ambiguous. Germline V lookup: CDR1 SGHRS, CDR2 YFSETQ. The CDR3 covers 15 residues. V lost 0 bases and J lost 3, with 9 bases in between. In DNA form, the CDR3 reads TGCGCCAGCAGCTTGGCCGGGTTGGACACCGGGGAGCTGTTTTTT. It translates to CASSLAGLDTGELFF. The full variable domain, completed using reference TRBV5-1 and TRBJ2-2, is KAGVTQTPRYLIKTRGQQVTLSCSPISGHRSVSWYQQTPGQGLQFLFEYFSETQRNKGNFPGRFSGRQFSNSRSEMNVSTLELGDSALYLCASSLAGLDTGELFFGEGSRLTVL.

This chain links TRBV6-6 with TRBJ2-5, with a possible D match to TRBD1 (6 bases). CDR1 and CDR2 (germline): MNHNY, SVGAGI (reference sequence). The CDR3 is 14 residues long. The V end was cut by 6 bases, the J end by 5 bases, with 16 bases between. CDR3: CASSLQGLRETQYF. The CDR3, as DNA: TGTGCCAGCAGCCTACAGGGATTACGGGAGACCCAGTACTTC.

The V gene is TRBV5-4, the J gene TRBJ2-7; tentatively, D is TRBD2 (6 bases). CDR3 size: 12 residues. V lost 10 bases, J lost 7 bases, and 18 bases lay in between. Germline lookup yields CDR1 SGHNT and CDR2 YYREEE (reference sequence). Here the CDR3 DNA reads TGTGCCGCAGGCGGGGAAGTCAGTGAGCAGTACTTC. Amino acid sequence: CAAGGEVSEQYF.

The J gene is TRBJ2-1, the V gene TRBV30, with TRBD2 identical over 9 bases. Germline loops: CDR1 GTSNPN, CDR2 SVGIG (reference sequence). Trimming took 4 bases from V and 5 from J; bases not matched to a gene: 9. This CDR3 is built from 15 residues. The CDR3 DNA reads TGTGCCTGGAACCCCGGGCGGGGGGGACACAATGAGCAGTTCTTC. Protein product: CAWNPGRGGHNEQFF.

This clone was seen a handful of times. The V gene is TRBV29-1, the J gene TRBJ1-5; 11 nucleotides line up with TRBD1. The CDR3 has 14 amino acids. J was trimmed by 4 bases and V by 5 bases; bases with no gene match: 4. Germline loops: CDR1 SQVTM, CDR2 ANQGSEA. The DNA for the CDR3 is TGCAGCGTTATGGACAGGGGGCTTAATCAGCCCCAGCATTTT. Its protein is CSVMDRGLNQPQHF.

The genes are TRBV6-1 and TRBJ2-7; D not resolved. The CDR3 has 14 amino acids. CDR1 and CDR2 (germline): MNHNS, SASEGT. V was shortened by 3 bases and J by 2 bases, with 11 bases between the two germline ends. The CDR3: CASSDARFTYEQYF. The DNA of the CDR3 is TGTGCCAGCAGTGATGCCAGATTTACCTACGAGCAGTACTTC.

This clone was detected a few times. V usage is TRBV18 and J usage is TRBJ2-7, with D perhaps TRBD2 (5 bases). CDR1 and CDR2 (germline): KGHSH, LQKENI. The CDR3 extends over 17 amino acids. Trimming pared 6 bases from V and 4 bases from J, leaving 25 bases between. CDR3 coding DNA: TGTGCCAGCTCTCAAGAATCCGGGGAAATCATGTTGTACGAGCAGTACTTC. Amino acid sequence: CASSQESGEIMLYEQYF.

The chain is built from TRBV19 and TRBJ1-2; 9 nucleotides align to TRBD1. The CDR3 is made up of 13 amino acids. Germline CDR1 LNHDA, CDR2 SQIVND (reference sequence). V lost 5 bases and J lost 7; bases outside the gene matches: 5. The CDR3 is CASSPLGQGGYTF. CDR3 DNA sequence: TGTGCCAGTAGTCCCCTGGGACAGGGTGGCTACACCTTC.

This sequence joins TRBV15 and TRBJ2-7; D is ambiguous. Trimming left V 4 bases short and J 2 bases short, with 9 bases between. This CDR3 is 13 amino acids long. The V gene's germline CDR1 is LNHNV and CDR2 YYDKDF (reference sequence). The CDR3 coding sequence is TGTGCCACCAGCACCCGCCGGGCCTACGAGCAGTACTTC. This gives the protein CATSTRRAYEQYF.

The chain joins TRBV4-3 to TRBJ1-2; D call uncertain. Germline assignment: CDR1 LGHNA and CDR2 YSLEER. This CDR3 is 14 amino acids long. Trimming took 0 bases from V and 5 from J, leaving 10 bases between them. This CDR3 is CASSQDRGWYGYTF. The CDR3 region has the DNA TGCGCCAGCAGCCAAGATCGGGGATGGTATGGCTACACCTTC.

The chain is built from TRBV29-1 and TRBJ2-4; TRBD2 might be the D (6 bases). Between the trimmed V and J ends, which lost 1 base and 9 bases, there was a span of 13 bases. The CDR3 extends over 13 amino acids. CDR1 is SQVTM, CDR2 ANQGSEA, per germline. The CDR3 sequence is CSVEVARESIQYF. The CDR3 nucleotides read TGCAGCGTTGAAGTGGCCCGGGAGAGCATTCAGTACTTC.

The chain carries TRBV5-1 and TRBJ1-3, with 9 bases that match TRBD1. The CDR3 has 17 amino acids. Germline V CDR1 and CDR2: SGHRS, YFSETQ. The J segment lost 0 bases and the V segment lost 4 bases, leaving 8 bases of the junction unmatched. CDR3 nucleotide sequence: TGCGCCAGCAGCCACAGGGGGCTCTCTTCCTCTGGAAACACCATATATTTT. This gives the protein CASSHRGLSSSGNTIYF.

DNA for the CDR3: TGTGCCAGCAGTGAAGCTAGCGGGGTGGATACGCAGTATTTT. Its translation is CASSEASGVDTQYF. The chain is built from TRBV2 and TRBJ2-3; 8 bases match TRBD2. The V gene's germline CDR1 is SNHLY and CDR2 FYNNEI. The CDR3 is 14 residues long. J gave up 6 bases and V 0 bases, and 2 bases lay outside the gene matches. Full variable domain (missing parts from reference TRBV2 and TRBJ2-3): EPEVTQTPSHQVTQMGQEVILRCVPISNHLYFYWYRQILGQKVEFLVSFYNNEISEKSEIFDDQFSVERPDGSNFTLKIRSTKLEDSAMYFCASSEASGVDTQYFGPGTRLTVL.

This chain uses TRBV5-5 with TRBJ2-1, with D hard to call. Looked up from germline, CDR1 is SGHKS and CDR2 is YYEKEE (reference sequence). The germline V and J ends were trimmed by 4 bases and 5 bases, with 4 bases remaining between them. CDR3 length equals 11 residues. The CDR3 coding sequence is TGTGCCAGCAGCCTAAACAATGAGCAGTTCTTC. It codes for CASSLNNEQFF. The whole variable domain, remainder taken from reference TRBV5-5 and TRBJ2-1, is DAGVTQSPTHLIKTRGQQVTLRCSPISGHKSVSWYQQVLGQGPQFIFQYYEKEERGRGNFPDRFSARQFPNYSSELNVNALLLGDSALYLCASSLNNEQFFGPGTRLTVL.

The rearrangement uses TRBV6-5 and TRBJ1-2, with 9 nucleotides matching TRBD1. V lost 5 bases, J lost 6 bases, and 4 bases stayed unmatched. CDR1 and CDR2 (germline): MNHEY, SVGAGI. The CDR3 consists of 13 residues. CDR3 in amino acids: CASSVQGADGYTF. The CDR3 DNA reads TGTGCCAGCAGTGTACAGGGGGCTGATGGCTACACCTTC.

This clone showed up just a few times. The V and J genes are TRBV18 and TRBJ2-5; 8 bases line up with TRBD2. The CDR3 covers 13 residues. Germline CDR1 is KGHSH and CDR2 is LQKENI. V was pared by 3 bases and J by 10 bases, with 7 bases of the junction left unmatched. CDR3 protein: CASSPGLDGVQYF. CDR3 nucleotides: TGTGCCAGCTCACCGGGACTAGATGGGGTCCAGTACTTC.

The chain uses TRBV5-4 and TRBJ1-2; 9 bases agree with TRBD1. J gave up 0 bases and V 2 bases, and 5 bases lay outside the gene matches. Looked up from germline, CDR1 is SGHNT and CDR2 is YYREEE (reference sequence). The CDR3 has 16 amino acids. The CDR3 nucleotides read TGTGCCAGCAGCTTAACACAGGGGGCGCCTAACTATGGCTACACCTTC. Translation: CASSLTQGAPNYGYTF.

For the CDR3, the DNA is TGTGCCAGCAGCTTAGATTTGAGGGCGGAGACCCAGTACTTC. Translating gives CASSLDLRAETQYF. V is TRBV7-2 and J is TRBJ2-5; D possibly corresponds to TRBD2 (5 bases). V shed 1 base and J shed 5 bases, with 11 bases lying between them. CDR1 and CDR2 (germline): SGHTA, FQGNSA. The CDR3 runs 14 residues.

The chain combines TRBV27 with TRBJ1-3; D is possibly TRBD1 (6 bases). CDR1 is MNHEY, CDR2 SMNVEV, per germline (reference sequence). V was shortened by 5 bases and J by 10 bases, with 21 bases between the two germline ends. The CDR3 runs 15 residues. CDR3 in DNA: TGTGCCAGCAGTGGGGGGGCAGGTTTCAGACGGACCATATATTTT. Translation gives CASSGGAGFRRTIYF.

The V and J genes are TRBV9 and TRBJ1-2; 9 bases line up with TRBD1. The germline V gene encodes CDR1 SGDLS and CDR2 YYNGEE. The CDR3 runs 15 residues. V shed 3 bases, J shed 7 bases, and the junction held 10 bases outside the gene matches. CDR3 loop: CASSDNRGRKGGYTF. The CDR3 nucleotides read TGTGCCAGCAGCGATAACAGGGGGCGTAAAGGTGGCTACACCTTC.

The V gene is TRBV2, the J gene TRBJ1-3; D not resolved. Per the germline V gene, CDR1 is SNHLY and CDR2 is FYNNEI. This CDR3 has 14 residues. V shed 8 bases and J shed 0 bases, with 11 bases lying between them. The CDR3 nucleotides are TGTGCCAGCTCAGCAGGCAACTCTGGAAACACCATATATTTT. This sequence encodes CASSAGNSGNTIYF.

With regard to this clone: The same CDR3 also results from other DNA sequences found in this sample. The chain joins TRBV5-1 to TRBJ1-5; a possible D gene is TRBD1 (5 bases). The V and J ends lost 0 bases and 5 bases respectively, with 9 bases between them. The V gene's germline CDR1 is SGHRS and CDR2 YFSETQ. This CDR3 has 14 amino acids. The CDR3 bases are TGCGCCAGCAGCTTGGGGGGGAGGGATCAGCCCCAGCATTTT. Its translation is CASSLGGRDQPQHF.

V is TRBV5-1 and J is TRBJ2-3, with D possibly TRBD2 on 6 matching bases. CDR1 SGHRS and CDR2 YFSETQ come from the germline V gene. The CDR3 loop spans 12 amino acids. V dropped 3 bases and J dropped 5 bases, with 7 bases sitting between them. CDR3 in amino acids: CASSSGGDTQYF. The CDR3 DNA follows: TGCGCCAGCAGCTCCGGGGGAGATACGCAGTATTTT.